This is a list of T cell receptor beta chains from one sample in a study of T cell changes during pregnancy in multiple sclerosis. Sequenced by immunoSEQ multiplex PCR; TCRdb stores in-frame clones only, minus some. The data contain around 48,000 clones, roughly 88% of them singletons. Sequenced here: CD4+ T cells from peripheral blood mononuclear cells, sampled in the second trimester of pregnancy. These receptors were obtained from a female donor with multiple sclerosis, enrolled in a pregnancy study. CDR3s include the opening cysteine and the closing phenylalanine or tryptophan. The D gene is left open where the match is weak. Rows give clone size only sometimes, using once, few, many, or a class for an expanded clone.

TRBD2 14 TRBJ2-7 NA TRBV28 CASRTSGTTYEQYF TGTGCCAGCCGAACTAGCGGGACCACCTACGAGCAGTACTTC
TRBD2 14 TRBJ2-7 NA TRBV5-1 CASSSSGSSYEQYF TGCGCCAGCAGCTCGAGCGGGAGCTCCTACGAGCAGTACTTC
NA 15 TRBJ1-5 NA TRBV6-6 CASSYSGAGNQPQHF TGTGCCAGCAGTTACTCGGGGGCAGGTAATCAGCCCCAGCATTTT
TRBD2 16 TRBJ2-1 NA TRBV10-1 CASSEPGLAEHNEQFF TGCGCCAGCAGTGAGCCGGGACTAGCGGAGCACAATGAGCAGTTCTTC
TRBD2 16 TRBJ2-3 NA TRBV18 CASSPGASGSADTQYF TGTGCCAGCTCACCAGGGGCTAGCGGGAGCGCAGATACGCAGTATTTT
NA 13 TRBJ1-1 NA TRBV18 CASSPQKRSEAFF TGTGCCAGCTCACCCCAGAAGAGGAGTGAAGCTTTCTTT
TRBD2 16 TRBJ2-7 NA TRBV5-5 CASSSGLAGPYYEQYF TGTGCCAGCAGCTCGGGACTAGCGGGCCCGTACTACGAGCAGTACTTC
NA 16 TRBJ1-5 NA TRBV2 CASSGAPEGPNQPQHF TGTGCCAGCAGTGGGGCCCCGGAGGGGCCCAATCAGCCCCAGCATTTT
NA 16 TRBJ2-2 NA TRBV19 CASSIGGSGQGGELFF TGTGCCAGTAGTATAGGGGGCTCAGGTCAGGGCGGGGAGCTGTTTTTT
TRBD2 16 TRBJ2-3 once TRBV27 CASSLSGTRGTDTQYF TGTGCCAGCAGTCTCTCCGGGACTAGAGGGACAGATACGCAGTATTTT
TRBD2 16 TRBJ2-1 NA TRBV23-1 CANNNTSGSSYNEQFF TGCGCCAACAATAACACTAGCGGGAGCTCCTACAATGAGCAGTTCTTC